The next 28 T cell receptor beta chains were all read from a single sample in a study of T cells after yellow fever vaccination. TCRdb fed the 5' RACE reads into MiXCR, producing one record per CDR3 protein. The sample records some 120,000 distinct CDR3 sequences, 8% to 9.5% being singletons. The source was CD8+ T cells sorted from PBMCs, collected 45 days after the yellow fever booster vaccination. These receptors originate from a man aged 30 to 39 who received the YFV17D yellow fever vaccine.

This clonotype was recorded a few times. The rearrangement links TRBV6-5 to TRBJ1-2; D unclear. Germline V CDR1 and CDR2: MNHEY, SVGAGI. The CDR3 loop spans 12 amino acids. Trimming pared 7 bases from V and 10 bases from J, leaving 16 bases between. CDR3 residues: CASTNLWPLYTF. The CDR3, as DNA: TGTGCCAGCACCAACCTCTGGCCCCTCTACACCTTC.

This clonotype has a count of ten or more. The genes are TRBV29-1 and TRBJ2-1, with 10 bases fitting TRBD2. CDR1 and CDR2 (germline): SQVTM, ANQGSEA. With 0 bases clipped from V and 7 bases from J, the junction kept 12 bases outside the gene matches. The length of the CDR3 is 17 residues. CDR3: CSVEDLTLAGALNEQFF. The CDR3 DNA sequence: TGCAGCGTTGAAGATCTAACCCTAGCGGGAGCTCTTAATGAGCAGTTCTTC.

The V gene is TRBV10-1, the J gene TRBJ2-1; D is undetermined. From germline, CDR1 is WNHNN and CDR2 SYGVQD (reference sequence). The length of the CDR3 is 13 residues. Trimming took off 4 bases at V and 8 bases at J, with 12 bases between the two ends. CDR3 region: CASSVGRHHEQFF. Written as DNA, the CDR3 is TGCGCCAGCAGTGTCGGCAGGCACCATGAGCAGTTCTTC.

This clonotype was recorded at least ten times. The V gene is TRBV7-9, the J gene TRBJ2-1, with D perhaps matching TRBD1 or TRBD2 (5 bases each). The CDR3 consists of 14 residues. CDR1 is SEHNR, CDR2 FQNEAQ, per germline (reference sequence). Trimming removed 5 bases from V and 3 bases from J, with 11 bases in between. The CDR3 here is CASSPRDHYNEQFF. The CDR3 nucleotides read TGTGCCAGCAGCCCCCGGGACCACTACAATGAGCAGTTCTTC.

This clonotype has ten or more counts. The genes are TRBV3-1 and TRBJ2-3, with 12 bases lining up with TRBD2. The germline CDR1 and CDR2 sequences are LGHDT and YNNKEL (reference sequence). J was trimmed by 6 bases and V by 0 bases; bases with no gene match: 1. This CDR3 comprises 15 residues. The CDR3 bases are TGTGCCAGCAGCCAAGAGACTAGCGGGAGCGATACGCAGTATTTT. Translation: CASSQETSGSDTQYF.

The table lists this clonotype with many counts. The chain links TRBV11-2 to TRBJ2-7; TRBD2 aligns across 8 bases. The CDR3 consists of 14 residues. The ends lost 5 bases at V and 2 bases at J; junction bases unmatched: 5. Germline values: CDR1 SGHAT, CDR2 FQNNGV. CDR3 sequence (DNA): TGTGCCAGCAGCCCCAGCGGGAGTACCTACGAGCAGTACTTC. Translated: CASSPSGSTYEQYF.

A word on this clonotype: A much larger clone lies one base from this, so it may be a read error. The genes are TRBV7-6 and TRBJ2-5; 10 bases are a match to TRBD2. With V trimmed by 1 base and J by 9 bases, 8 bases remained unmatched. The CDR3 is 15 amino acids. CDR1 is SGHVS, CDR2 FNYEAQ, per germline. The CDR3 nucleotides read TGTGCCAGCAGCTTAGTGCCTAGCGGGAGTGAGTCCCAGTACTTC. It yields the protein CASSLVPSGSESQYF.

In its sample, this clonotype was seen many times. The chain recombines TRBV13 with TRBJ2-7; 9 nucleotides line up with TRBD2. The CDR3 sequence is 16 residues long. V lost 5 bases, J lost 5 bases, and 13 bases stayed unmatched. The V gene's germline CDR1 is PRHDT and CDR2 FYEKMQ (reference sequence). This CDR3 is CASSQSGEAGGNEQYF. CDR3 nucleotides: TGTGCCAGCAGCCAGTCAGGGGAAGCGGGAGGTAACGAGCAGTACTTC.

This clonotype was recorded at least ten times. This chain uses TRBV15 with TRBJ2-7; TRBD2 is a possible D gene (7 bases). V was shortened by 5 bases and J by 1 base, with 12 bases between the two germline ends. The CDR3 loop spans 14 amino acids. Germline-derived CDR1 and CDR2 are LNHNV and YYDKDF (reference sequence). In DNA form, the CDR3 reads TGTGCCACCAGCCAAAGGGGGGGTTCCTACGAGCAGTACTTC. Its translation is CATSQRGGSYEQYF. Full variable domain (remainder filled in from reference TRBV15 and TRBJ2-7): DAMVIQNPRYQVTQFGKPVTLSCSQTLNHNVMYWYQQKSSQAPKLLFHYYDKDFNNEADTPDNFQSRRPNTSFCFLDIRSPGLGDTAMYLCATSQRGGSYEQYFGPGTRLTVT.

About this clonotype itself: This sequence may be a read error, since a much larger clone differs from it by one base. The CDR3 region is CASSPERGMFF. The CDR3 region has the DNA TGTGCCAGCAGCCCCGAGAGGGGTATGTTCTTC. The chain carries TRBV6-9 and TRBJ2-1; D might be TRBD1 or TRBD2, each matching 5 bases. Germline V gene lookup returns CDR1 MNHGY and CDR2 SVAAGI. With 6 bases removed from V and 15 bases from J, the gap between germline ends came to 15 bases. The CDR3 consists of 11 residues.

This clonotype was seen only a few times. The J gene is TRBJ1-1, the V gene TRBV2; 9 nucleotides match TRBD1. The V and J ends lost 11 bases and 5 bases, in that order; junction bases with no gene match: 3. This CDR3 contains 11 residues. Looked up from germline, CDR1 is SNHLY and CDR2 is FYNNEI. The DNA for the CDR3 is TGTGCCGGGACAGGGCATACTGAAGCTTTCTTT. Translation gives CAGTGHTEAFF.

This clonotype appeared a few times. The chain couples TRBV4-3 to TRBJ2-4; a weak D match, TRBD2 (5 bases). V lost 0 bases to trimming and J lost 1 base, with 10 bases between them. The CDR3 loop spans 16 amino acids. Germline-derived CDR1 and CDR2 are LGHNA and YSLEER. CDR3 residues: CASSQDPLGAKNIQYF. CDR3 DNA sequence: TGCGCCAGCAGCCAAGATCCACTAGGTGCCAAAAACATTCAGTACTTC.

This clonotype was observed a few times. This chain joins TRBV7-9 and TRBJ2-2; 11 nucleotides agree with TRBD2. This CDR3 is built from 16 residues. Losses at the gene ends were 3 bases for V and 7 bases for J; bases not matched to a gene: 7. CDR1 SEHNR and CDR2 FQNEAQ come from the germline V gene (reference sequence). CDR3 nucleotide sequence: TGTGCCAGCAGCTTTGTAGCGGGAGGGCCCGGCGGGGAGCTGTTTTTT. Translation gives CASSFVAGGPGGELFF.

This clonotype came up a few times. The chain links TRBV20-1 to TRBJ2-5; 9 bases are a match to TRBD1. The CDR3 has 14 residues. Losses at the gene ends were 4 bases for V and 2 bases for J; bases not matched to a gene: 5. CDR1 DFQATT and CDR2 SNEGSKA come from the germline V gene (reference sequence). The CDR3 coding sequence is TGCAGTGCTAAGGGACAGGGTGGGCAAGAGACCCAGTACTTC. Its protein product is CSAKGQGGQETQYF.

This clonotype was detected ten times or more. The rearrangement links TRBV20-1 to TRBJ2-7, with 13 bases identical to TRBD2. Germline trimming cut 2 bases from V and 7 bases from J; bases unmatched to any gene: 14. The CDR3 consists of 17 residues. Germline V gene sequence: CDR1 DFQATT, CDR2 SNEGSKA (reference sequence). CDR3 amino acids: CSARQWTSGSPQYEQYF. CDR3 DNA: TGCAGTGCTAGACAATGGACTAGCGGGAGCCCCCAGTATGAGCAGTACTTC.

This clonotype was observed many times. The CDR3 spells CASAGVGECFF. CDR3 DNA: TGTGCCAGCGCCGGTGTGGGGGAATGTTTCTTT. The chain has TRBV12-3 or TRBV12-4 and TRBJ1-1, with a possible D match to TRBD1 (5 bases). CDR3 length: 11 residues. V was pared by 8 bases and J by 13 bases, with 17 bases between.

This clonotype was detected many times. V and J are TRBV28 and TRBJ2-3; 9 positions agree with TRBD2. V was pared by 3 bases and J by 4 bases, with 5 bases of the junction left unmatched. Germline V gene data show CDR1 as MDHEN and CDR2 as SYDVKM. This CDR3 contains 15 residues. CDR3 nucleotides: TGTGCCAGCAGTTTTATAGCGGGAGCAGCAGATACGCAGTATTTT. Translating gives CASSFIAGAADTQYF. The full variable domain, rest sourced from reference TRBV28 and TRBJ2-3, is DVKVTQSSRYLVKRTGEKVFLECVQDMDHENMFWYRQDPGLGLRLIYFSYDVKMKEKGDIPEGYSVSREKKERFSLILESASTNQTSMYLCASSFIAGAADTQYFGPGTRLTVL.

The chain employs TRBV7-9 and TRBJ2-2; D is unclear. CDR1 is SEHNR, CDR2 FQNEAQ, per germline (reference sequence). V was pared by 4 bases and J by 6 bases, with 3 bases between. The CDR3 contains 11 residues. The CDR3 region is CASSSPGELFF. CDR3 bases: TGTGCCAGCAGCTCCCCCGGGGAGCTGTTTTTT.

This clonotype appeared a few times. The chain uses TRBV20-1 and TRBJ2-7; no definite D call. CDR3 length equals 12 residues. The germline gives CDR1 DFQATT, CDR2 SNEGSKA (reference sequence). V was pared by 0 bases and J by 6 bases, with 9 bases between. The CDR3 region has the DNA TGCAGTGCTAGAGAAACAGTGTTCGAGCAGTACTTC. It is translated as CSARETVFEQYF.

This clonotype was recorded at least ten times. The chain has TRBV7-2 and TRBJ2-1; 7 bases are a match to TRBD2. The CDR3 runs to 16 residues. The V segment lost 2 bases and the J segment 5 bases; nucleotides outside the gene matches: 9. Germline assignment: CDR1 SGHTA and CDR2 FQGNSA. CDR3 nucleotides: TGTGCCAGCAGCTTAAACGGCGGGAGCACCCACAATGAGCAGTTCTTC. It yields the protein CASSLNGGSTHNEQFF.

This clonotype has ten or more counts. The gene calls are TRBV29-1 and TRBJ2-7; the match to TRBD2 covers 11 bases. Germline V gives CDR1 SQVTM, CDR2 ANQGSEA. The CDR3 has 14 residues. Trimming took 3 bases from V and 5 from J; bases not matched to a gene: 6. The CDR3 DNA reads TGCAGCGTTGATGGGCTAGCGGGAGGAAACGAGCAGTACTTC. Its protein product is CSVDGLAGGNEQYF.

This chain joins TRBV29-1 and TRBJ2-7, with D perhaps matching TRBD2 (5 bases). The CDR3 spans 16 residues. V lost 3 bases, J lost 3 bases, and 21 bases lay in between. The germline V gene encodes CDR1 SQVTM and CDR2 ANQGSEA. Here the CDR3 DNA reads TGCAGCGTTGATCTGGGCTCAATTGGGAGAAGCTACGAGCAGTACTTC. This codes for CSVDLGSIGRSYEQYF.

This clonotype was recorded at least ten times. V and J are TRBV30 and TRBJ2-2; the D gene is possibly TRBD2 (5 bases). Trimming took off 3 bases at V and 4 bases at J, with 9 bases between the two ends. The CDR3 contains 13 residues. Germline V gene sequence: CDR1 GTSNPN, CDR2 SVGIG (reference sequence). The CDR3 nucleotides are TGTGCCTGGAGGGAGGTCAGCACCGGGGAGCTGTTTTTT. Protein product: CAWREVSTGELFF.

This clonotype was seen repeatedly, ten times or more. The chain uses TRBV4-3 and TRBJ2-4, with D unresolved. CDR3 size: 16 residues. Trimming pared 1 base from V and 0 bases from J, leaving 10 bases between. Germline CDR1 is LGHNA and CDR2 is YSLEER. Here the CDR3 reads CASSQGGHLAKNIQYF. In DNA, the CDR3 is TGCGCCAGCAGCCAAGGGGGTCACCTAGCCAAAAACATTCAGTACTTC.

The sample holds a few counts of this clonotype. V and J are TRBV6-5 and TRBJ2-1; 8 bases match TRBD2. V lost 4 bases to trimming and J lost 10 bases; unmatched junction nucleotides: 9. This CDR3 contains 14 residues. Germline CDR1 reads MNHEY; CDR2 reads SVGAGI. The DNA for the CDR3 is TGTGCCAGCAGTTCGGTCGGGAGGGCTGGGGAGCAGTTCTTC. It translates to CASSSVGRAGEQFF.

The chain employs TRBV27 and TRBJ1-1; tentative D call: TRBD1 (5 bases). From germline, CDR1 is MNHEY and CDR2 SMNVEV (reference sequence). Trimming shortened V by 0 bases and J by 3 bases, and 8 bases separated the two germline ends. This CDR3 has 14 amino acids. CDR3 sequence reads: CASSLSRQYTEAFF. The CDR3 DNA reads TGTGCCAGCAGTTTATCCCGACAGTACACTGAAGCTTTCTTT.

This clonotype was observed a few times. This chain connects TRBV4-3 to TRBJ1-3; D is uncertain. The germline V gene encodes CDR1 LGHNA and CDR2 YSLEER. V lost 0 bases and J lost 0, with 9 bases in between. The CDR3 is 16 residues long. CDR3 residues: CASSQEGPLSGNTIYF. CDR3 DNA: TGCGCCAGCAGCCAAGAAGGCCCTCTCTCTGGAAACACCATATATTTT.

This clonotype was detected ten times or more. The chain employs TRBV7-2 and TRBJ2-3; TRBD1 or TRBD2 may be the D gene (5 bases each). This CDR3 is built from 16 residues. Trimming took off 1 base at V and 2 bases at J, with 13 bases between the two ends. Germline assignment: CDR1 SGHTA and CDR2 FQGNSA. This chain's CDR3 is CASSLVGGTPTDTQYF. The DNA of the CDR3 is TGTGCCAGCAGCTTAGTTGGGGGAACCCCCACAGATACGCAGTATTTT.